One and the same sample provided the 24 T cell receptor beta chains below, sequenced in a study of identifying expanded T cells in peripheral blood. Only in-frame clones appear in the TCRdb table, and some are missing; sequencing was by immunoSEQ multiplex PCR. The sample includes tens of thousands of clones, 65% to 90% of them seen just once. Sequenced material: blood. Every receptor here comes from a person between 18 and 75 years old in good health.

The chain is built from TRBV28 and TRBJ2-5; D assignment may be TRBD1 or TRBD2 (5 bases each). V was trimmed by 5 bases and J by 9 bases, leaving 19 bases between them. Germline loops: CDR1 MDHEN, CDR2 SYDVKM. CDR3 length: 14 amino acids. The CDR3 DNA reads TGTGCCAGCAGTCTCCACCGGGACGGAGTCTCCCAGTACTTC. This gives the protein CASSLHRDGVSQYF.

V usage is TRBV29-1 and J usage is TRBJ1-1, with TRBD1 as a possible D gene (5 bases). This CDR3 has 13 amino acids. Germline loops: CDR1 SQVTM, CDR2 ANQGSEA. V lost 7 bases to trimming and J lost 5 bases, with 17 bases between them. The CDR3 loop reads CSGSRPGQTEAFF. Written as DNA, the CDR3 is TGCAGCGGAAGTCGTCCGGGGCAAACTGAAGCTTTCTTT. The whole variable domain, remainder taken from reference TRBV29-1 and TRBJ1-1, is SAVISQKPSRDICQRGTSLTIQCQVDSQVTMMFWYRQQPGQSLTLIATANQGSEATYESGFVIDKFPISRPNLTFSTLTVSNMSPEDSSIYLCSGSRPGQTEAFFGQGTRLTVV.

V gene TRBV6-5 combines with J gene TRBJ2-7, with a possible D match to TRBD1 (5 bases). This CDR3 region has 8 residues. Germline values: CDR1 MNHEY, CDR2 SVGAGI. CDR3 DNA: TGTGCCAGCAGTCCTCAGGGTGTC. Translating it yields CASSPQGV.

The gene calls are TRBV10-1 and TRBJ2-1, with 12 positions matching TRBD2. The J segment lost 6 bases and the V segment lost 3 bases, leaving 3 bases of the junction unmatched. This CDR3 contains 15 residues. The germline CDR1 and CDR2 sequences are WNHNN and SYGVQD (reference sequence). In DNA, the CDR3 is TGCGCCAGCAGTGACCGGACTAGCGGGGCCAATGAGCAGTTCTTC. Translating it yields CASSDRTSGANEQFF.

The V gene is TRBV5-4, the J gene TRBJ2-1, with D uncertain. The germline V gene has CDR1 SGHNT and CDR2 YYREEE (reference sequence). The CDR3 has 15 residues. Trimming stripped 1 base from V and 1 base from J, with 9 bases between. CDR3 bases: TGTGCCAGCAGCTTGAGGACGGCATCCTACAATGAGCAGTTCTTC. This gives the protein CASSLRTASYNEQFF.

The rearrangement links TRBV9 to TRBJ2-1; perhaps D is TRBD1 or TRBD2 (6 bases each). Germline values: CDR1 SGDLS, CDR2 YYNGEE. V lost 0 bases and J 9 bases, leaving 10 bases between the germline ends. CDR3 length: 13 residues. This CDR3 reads CASSVGGASEQFF. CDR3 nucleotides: TGTGCCAGCAGCGTAGGGGGGGCAAGTGAGCAGTTCTTC.

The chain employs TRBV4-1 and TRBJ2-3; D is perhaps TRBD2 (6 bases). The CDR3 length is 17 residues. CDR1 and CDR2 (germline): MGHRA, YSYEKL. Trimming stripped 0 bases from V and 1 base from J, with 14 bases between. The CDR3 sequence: CASSQDGQGGGTDTQYF. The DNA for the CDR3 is TGCGCCAGCAGCCAAGATGGCCAGGGCGGGGGCACAGATACGCAGTATTTT.

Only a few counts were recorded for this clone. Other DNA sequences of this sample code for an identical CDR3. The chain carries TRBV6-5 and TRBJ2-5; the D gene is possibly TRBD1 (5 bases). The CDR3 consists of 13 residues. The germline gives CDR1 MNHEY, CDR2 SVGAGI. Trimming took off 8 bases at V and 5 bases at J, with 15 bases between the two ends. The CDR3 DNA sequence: TGTGCCAGCCGGATTGGGGCTGGGGAGACCCAGTACTTC. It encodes CASRIGAGETQYF.

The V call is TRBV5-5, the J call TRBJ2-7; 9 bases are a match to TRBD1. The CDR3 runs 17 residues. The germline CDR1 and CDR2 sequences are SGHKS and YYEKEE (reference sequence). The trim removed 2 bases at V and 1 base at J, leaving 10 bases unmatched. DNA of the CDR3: TGTGCCAGCAGCTTACGTCGGGGGACAGGGTCTTCCTACGAGCAGTACTTC. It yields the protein CASSLRRGTGSSYEQYF.

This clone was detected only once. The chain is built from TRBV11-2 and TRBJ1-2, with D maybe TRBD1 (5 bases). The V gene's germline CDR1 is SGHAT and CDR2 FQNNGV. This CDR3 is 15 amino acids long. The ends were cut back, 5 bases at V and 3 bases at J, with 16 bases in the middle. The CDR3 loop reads CASSQSGFRDYGYTF. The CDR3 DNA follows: TGTGCCAGCAGCCAATCAGGGTTTAGGGACTATGGCTACACCTTC.

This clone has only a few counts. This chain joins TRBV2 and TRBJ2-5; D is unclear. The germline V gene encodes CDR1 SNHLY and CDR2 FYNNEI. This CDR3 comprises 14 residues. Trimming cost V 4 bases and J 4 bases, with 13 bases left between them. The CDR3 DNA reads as TGTGCCAGCAGTGGGGAATCCAAGGGAGAGACCCAGTACTTC. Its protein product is CASSGESKGETQYF.

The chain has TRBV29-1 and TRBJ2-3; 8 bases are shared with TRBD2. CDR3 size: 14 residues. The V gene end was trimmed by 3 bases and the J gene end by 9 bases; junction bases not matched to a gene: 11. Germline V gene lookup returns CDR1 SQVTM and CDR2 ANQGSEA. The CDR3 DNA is TGCAGCGTTGACGGCGGGTCGGGGGGGCTAACGCAGTATTTT. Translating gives CSVDGGSGGLTQYF.

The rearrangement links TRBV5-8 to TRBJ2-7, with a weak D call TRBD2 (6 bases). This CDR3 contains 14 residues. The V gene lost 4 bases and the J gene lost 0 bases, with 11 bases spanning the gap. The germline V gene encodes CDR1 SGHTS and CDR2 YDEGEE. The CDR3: CASSLGGASYEQYV. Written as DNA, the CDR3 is TGTGCCAGCAGCCTCGGCGGGGCCTCCTACGAGCAGTACGTC.

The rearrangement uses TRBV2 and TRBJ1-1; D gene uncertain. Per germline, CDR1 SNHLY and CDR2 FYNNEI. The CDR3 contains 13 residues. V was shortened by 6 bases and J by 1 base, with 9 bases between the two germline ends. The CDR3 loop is CASSSKQNTEAFF. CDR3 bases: TGTGCCAGCAGCTCAAAACAGAACACTGAAGCTTTCTTT.

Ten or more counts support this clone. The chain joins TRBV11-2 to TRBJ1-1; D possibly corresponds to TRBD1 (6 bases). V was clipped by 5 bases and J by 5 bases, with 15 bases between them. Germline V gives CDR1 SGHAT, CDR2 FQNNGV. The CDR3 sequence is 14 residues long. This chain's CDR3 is CASSVTGYRTEAFF. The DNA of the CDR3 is TGTGCCAGCAGCGTAACAGGGTATCGGACTGAAGCTTTCTTT.

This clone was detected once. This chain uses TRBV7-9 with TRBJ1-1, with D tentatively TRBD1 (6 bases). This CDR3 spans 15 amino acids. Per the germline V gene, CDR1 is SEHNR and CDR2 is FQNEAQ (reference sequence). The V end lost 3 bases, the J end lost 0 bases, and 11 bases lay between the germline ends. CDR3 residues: CASSFGGAMNTEAFF. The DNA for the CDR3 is TGTGCCAGCAGCTTCGGGGGGGCGATGAACACTGAAGCTTTCTTT.

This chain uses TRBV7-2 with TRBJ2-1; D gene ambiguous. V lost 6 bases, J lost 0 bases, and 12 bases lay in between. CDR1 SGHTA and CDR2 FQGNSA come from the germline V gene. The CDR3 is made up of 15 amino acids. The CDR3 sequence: CASRKRVSSYNEQFF. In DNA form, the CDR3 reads TGTGCCAGCAGAAAGAGAGTTAGCTCCTACAATGAGCAGTTCTTC.

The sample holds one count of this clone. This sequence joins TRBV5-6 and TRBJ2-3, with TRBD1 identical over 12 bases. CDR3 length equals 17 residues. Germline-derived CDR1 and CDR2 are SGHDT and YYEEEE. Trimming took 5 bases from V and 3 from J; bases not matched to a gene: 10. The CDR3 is CASSLTGTGGATDTQYF. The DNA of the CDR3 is TGTGCCAGCAGTTTAACCGGGACAGGGGGCGCGACAGATACGCAGTATTTT.

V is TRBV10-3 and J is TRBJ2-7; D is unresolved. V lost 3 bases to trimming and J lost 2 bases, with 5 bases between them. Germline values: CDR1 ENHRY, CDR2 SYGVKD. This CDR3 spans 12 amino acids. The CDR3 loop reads CAISDGTYEQYF. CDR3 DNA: TGTGCCATCAGTGACGGAACCTACGAGCAGTACTTC.

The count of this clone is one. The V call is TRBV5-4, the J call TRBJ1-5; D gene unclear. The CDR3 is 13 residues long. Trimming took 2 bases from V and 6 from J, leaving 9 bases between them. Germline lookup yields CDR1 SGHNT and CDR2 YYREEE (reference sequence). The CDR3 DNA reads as TGTGCCAGCAGCTTAGAGATGGGTCAGCCCCAGCATTTT. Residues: CASSLEMGQPQHF.

The CDR3, as DNA: TGTGCCATCAGTGAGGGGACAGGGAATGGAAACACCATATATTTT. As protein: CAISEGTGNGNTIYF. The rearrangement joins TRBV10-3 to TRBJ1-3; 9 nucleotides agree with TRBD1. V dropped 2 bases and J dropped 3; count of bases not matched to a gene: 2. Germline lookup yields CDR1 ENHRY and CDR2 SYGVKD. CDR3 length equals 15 residues.

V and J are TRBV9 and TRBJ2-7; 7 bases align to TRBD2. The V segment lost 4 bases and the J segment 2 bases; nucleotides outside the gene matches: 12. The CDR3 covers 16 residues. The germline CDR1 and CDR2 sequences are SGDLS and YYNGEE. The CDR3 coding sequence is TGTGCCAGCAGCCCAGACATGACTAGCCGGGCCTACGAGCAGTACTTC. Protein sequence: CASSPDMTSRAYEQYF.

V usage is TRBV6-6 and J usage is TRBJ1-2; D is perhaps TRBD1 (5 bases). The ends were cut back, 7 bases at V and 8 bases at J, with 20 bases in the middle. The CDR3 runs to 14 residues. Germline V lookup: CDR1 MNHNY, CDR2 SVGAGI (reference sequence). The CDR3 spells CASTTGRGILGYTF. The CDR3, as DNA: TGTGCCAGCACCACGGGGCGGGGGATCTTGGGCTACACCTTC.

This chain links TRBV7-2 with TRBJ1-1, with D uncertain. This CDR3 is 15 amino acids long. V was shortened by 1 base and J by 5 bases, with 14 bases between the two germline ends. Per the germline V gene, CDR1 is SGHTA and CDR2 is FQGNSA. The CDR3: CASSLESGRGTEAFF. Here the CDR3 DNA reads TGTGCCAGCAGCTTAGAGAGCGGAAGAGGGACTGAAGCTTTCTTT.